These T cell receptor beta chains were read from a single sample in a study of regulatory T cells in long-lasting Graves disease. In TCRdb, the multiplex PCR reads were re-called with MiXCR into one record per CDR3 protein. The sample has hundreds of thousands of distinct CDR3 sequences, over 15% seen once. These data were also filed under a second study, of T cells in Graves' hyperthyroidism and ophthalmopathy.

The sequences come from peripheral blood mononuclear cells (PBMCs), collected at new diagnosis, from a patient treated with antithyroid drugs. The receptors here all came from a woman in her 30s with Graves disease. Both conserved end residues are part of each CDR3. D genes are given only for firm matches. The size field is filled for only some rows; it gives once, few, many or a size class.

clone size	D gene	CDR3 length	J gene	V gene	CDR3 DNA	CDR3 protein
many	NA	12	TRBJ2-2	TRBV7-6	TGTGCCAGCAGCTTATACGCCGGGGAGCTGTTTTTT	CASSLYAGELFF
many	NA	15	TRBJ1-5	TRBV28	TGTGCCAGCAGTTTTGGGGAACGGAGCAATCAGCCCCAGCATTTT	CASSFGERSNQPQHF
many	TRBD2	16	TRBJ2-1	TRBV11-1	TGTGCCAGCAGCCGCCCTGTAGGCGGGAGATACAATGAGCAGTTCTTC	CASSRPVGGRYNEQFF
NA	NA	15	TRBJ2-3	TRBV6-5	TGTGCCAGCAGTTACTTTTCCAGTAGCACAGATACGCAGTATTTT	CASSYFSSSTDTQYF
NA	NA	15	TRBJ1-1	TRBV7-2	TGTGCCAGCAGCTTAGGATCGGGTTCGAACACTGAAGCTTTCTTT	CASSLGSGSNTEAFF
many	TRBD1	16	TRBJ2-5	TRBV12-3/TRBV12-4	TGTGCCAGCAGCTCCCCGGGGACAGGGATTGAAGAGACCCAGTACTTC	CASSSPGTGIEETQYF
NA	NA	17	TRBJ1-4	TRBV6-2/TRBV6-3	TGTGCCAGCAGCCGGAGGGACGGGCGGACAGCTAATGAAAAACTGTTTTTT	CASSRRDGRTANEKLFF
few	NA	16	TRBJ1-6	TRBV7-8	TGTGCCGGCAGCATTCCTTCCGGCAGGGGTAATTCACCCCTCCACTTT	CAGSIPSGRGNSPLHF
NA	NA	14	TRBJ2-5	TRBV12-3/TRBV12-4	TGTGCCAGCAGCCACAACAGGGCGGGGGAGACCCAGTACTTC	CASSHNRAGETQYF
many	TRBD2	14	TRBJ2-4	TRBV27	TGTGCCAGCAGTTTCGGGGGGTTCGGAAACATTCAGTACTTC	CASSFGGFGNIQYF
NA	TRBD1	13	TRBJ2-7	TRBV13	TGTGCCAGCAGCCTTGGGACAGGCTACGAGCAGTACTTC	CASSLGTGYEQYF
many	NA	16	TRBJ2-1	TRBV27	TGTGCCAGCAGTTTATTTTCTAGCCGAGGGAGCAATGGGCAGTTCTTC	CASSLFSSRGSNGQFF
many	TRBD2	14	TRBJ2-1	TRBV18	TGTGCCAGCTCAACGTATGCGGGGGACAATGAGCAGTTCTTC	CASSTYAGDNEQFF
few	TRBD2	14	TRBJ2-7	TRBV20-1	TGCAGTGCTACACTAGCGGGAGGGCCCCACGAGCAGTACTTC	CSATLAGGPHEQYF
many	NA	14	TRBJ2-3	TRBV28	TGTGCCAGCAGTTTCCTAAGGAGTCCAGATACGCAGTATTTT	CASSFLRSPDTQYF
NA	NA	15	TRBJ2-1	TRBV29-1	TGCAGCGTTGAGAACCCCGCGGCCTCCTACAATGAGCAGTTCTTC	CSVENPAASYNEQFF
many	NA	15	TRBJ2-1	TRBV7-2	TGTGCCAGCAGCCCAATAAAGAGCTCCTACAATGAGCAGTTCTTC	CASSPIKSSYNEQFF
few	NA	15	TRBJ2-7	TRBV6-2/TRBV6-3	TGTGCCAGCAGTACCTCCGGGACGGATCATTACGAGCAGTACTTC	CASSTSGTDHYEQYF
many	TRBD2	17	TRBJ2-1	TRBV24-1	TGTGCCACCAGTGACCAGGGACTAGCGGGAAGGTTGTATGAGCAGTTCTTC	CATSDQGLAGRLYEQFF
many	TRBD1	15	TRBJ2-7	TRBV5-1	TGCGCCAGCAGCCAAAGGGACAGGGGCCCTACAGAGCAGTACTTC	CASSQRDRGPTEQYF
many	TRBD1	13	TRBJ1-1	TRBV29-1	TGCAGCGTTTCGGGACAGGGTAACACTGAAGCTTTCTTT	CSVSGQGNTEAFF
many	NA	12	TRBJ2-1	TRBV18	TGTGCCAGCTCACCAGACAGGCGTGAGCAGTTCTTC	CASSPDRREQFF